Sequencing of this T cell receptor beta chain was carried out in a study of CD8+ T cells in alopecia areata. Study details: For 6 to 18 months, tofacitinib was taken, and 6 months off drug followed.

The authors extracted RNA and reverse transcribed it into cDNA as the sequencing template. Libraries were prepared by immunoSEQ multiplex PCR; TCRdb keeps only in-frame clonotypes and omits some of them. The data contain about 140,000 clones, roughly 46% of them singletons. From germline, CDR1 is GTSNPN and CDR2 SVGIG (reference sequence). The CDR3 extends over 14 amino acids. Trimming pared 0 bases from V and 6 bases from J, leaving 12 bases between. Study results and caveats: Compared with normal scalp, lesional scalp had higher clonality and more expanded CD8+ clones. Whereas mice showed it more clearly, TCR sharing across patients was murkier, possibly because of HLA.

The researchers isolated CD4+ and CD8+ T cells from PBMCs by sorting. This clone has more than one count but fewer than ten. Its antigen remains unknown. The chain couples TRBV30 to TRBJ2-1; possible D gene TRBD2, 5 bases. The specimen was CD4+ T cells sorted from blood, collected at week 0. This clonotype was obtained from a human donor with alopecia areata. The DNA of the CDR3 is TGTGCCTGGAGTGTTTCTAGCTTGGTCAATGAGCAGTTCTTC. It is translated as CAWSVSSLVNEQFF.